This TCR beta chain was sequenced during a study of cytomegalovirus exposure and HLA in healthy donors. Findings and limits, study-wide: Cytomegalovirus status was reportedly diagnosed by the classifier with high sensitivity and specificity.

PCR was performed using 60 Vbeta and 13 Jbeta primers. Clones were read by immunoSEQ multiplex PCR, and TCRdb kept only the in-frame ones, dropping some. This table holds 120,000 to 150,000 clones, roughly three quarters found once. Worth noting for this clone: No antigen is known for it.

After removal of 4 bases from V and 7 bases from J, the junction contained 11 bases not matched to a gene. CDR3 length: 14 residues. Germline V gives CDR1 SGHDT, CDR2 YYEEEE. Input material: PBMCs. This chain joins TRBV5-6 and TRBJ2-7; 7 nucleotides agree with TRBD1. This clonotype was obtained from a woman aged 30 to 39 in good health and CMV-seronegative. The CDR3 nucleotides are TGTGCCAGCAGCGGGACGACAGGGTTTGGTGAGCAGTACTTC. Protein product: CASSGTTGFGEQYF.